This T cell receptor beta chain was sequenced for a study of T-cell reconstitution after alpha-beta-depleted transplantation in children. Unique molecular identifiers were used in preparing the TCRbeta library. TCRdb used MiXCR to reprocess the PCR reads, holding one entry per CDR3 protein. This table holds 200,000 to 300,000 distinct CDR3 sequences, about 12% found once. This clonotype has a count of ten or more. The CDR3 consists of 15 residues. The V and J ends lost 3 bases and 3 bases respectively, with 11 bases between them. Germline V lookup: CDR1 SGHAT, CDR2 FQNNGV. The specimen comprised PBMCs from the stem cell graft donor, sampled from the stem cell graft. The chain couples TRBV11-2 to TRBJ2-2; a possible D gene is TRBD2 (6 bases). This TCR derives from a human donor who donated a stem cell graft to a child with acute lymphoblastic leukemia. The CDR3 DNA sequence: TGTGCCAGCAGCTTTGGCCGGGGGTACACCGGGGAGCTGTTTTTT. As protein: CASSFGRGYTGELFF. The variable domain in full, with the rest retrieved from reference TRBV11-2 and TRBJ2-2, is EAGVAQSPRYKIIEKRQSVAFWCNPISGHATLYWYQQILGQGPKLLIQFQNNGVVDDSQLPKDRFSAERLKGVDSTLKIQPAKLEDSAVYLCASSFGRGYTGELFFGEGSRLTVL.